This TCR beta chain emerged from a study (dated by TCRdb to the mid-2010s). With respect to the entire study: The study set out to test whether tumor-infiltrating Tregs in breast cancer get recruited from blood Tregs or are instead converted in situ from other CD4+ T cell subsets.

To purify naive CD4+ T cells, the Miltenyi Naive CD4+ T Cell Isolation kit was used, and CD25 microbeads served to deplete Tregs. Tregs, naive and memory CD4+ T cells from tumor, blood and ipsilateral draining lymph nodes of a handful of breast cancer patients underwent full-length TCR alpha and beta sequencing. Tumor tissue and lymph nodes obtained by ipsilateral axillary dissection were perfused with PBS, cut into small pieces and digested using collagenase I and hyaluronidase. Ficoll density gradient centrifugation was used to isolate mononuclear cells from lymph nodes or from 50 to 55 ml of peripheral blood. A purity exceeding 90% was confirmed by FACS for the sorted cell populations. The CDR3 measures 16 amino acids from cysteine to phenylalanine. The CDR3 DNA has 48 bases and is translated from base 1. V gives up 0 bases and J gives up 4 bases, and the segment between their germline ends measures 13 bases. CDR1 and CDR2 (SGHRS, YFSETQ) derive from the germline V gene.

In this sample, this clonotype turned up many times. There is no known antigen for this receptor. No qualities accompany the bases; no much larger clone lies one base away. Broad study findings and their caveats: The TCR alpha and beta sequences of tumor-infiltrating Tregs showed the greatest overlap with tumor naive CD4+ T cells, followed by blood naive CD4+ T cells. The larger-cohort validation was restricted to a single TCR beta V-J rearrangement rather than whole repertoires. The TCR gene usage of tumor memory CD4+ T cells clustered together with blood and lymph node memory CD4+ cells and with lymph node naive CD4+ cells.

Amplification of full-length TCR variable regions was done by 5' RACE PCR using constant-region reverse primers, and this step was followed by semi-nested PCR with Nested Universal Primer A. The ReliaPrep RNA Cell Miniprep System was used to extract total RNA, which was then reverse transcribed into 5'RACE-ready cDNA with the SMARTer RACE 5'/3' Kit. An Illumina MiSeq was used to sequence the full-length TCR alpha and beta libraries, which had been barcoded with multiplex adaptors. The authors' pipeline ran thus. Sequencing data were pooled across the five patients for each of nine subset-tissue groups and compared by unsupervised clustering of TCR gene usage. Repertoire similarity was calculated with the Morisita-Horn index, weighting shared sequences by their contribution to each repertoire. TCRdb applied fastp at Q25 and MiXCR to the public reads, then kept only in-frame beta chains. Each CDR3 protein appears once, grouped with its most common genes and DNA. TCRdb assigned the V and J calls; the authors' analysis was not used. This sample gives approximately 29,000 distinct CDR3 sequences in total; about 28% of them show up just once. The top ten constitute around 4% of the sample.

The TCR sequence derives from a female donor with breast cancer. Material for sequencing was naive CD4+ T cells sorted from a lymph node. Taken with the paper, the label for cell subset or site translates to: naive CD4+ T cells, CD4+CD45RA+CD25-. In this chain, TRBV5-1 is recombined with TRBJ2-2; TRBD1 is perhaps the D gene, given 5 matching bases. The CDR3: CASSLANMGLTGELFF. The DNA sequence is given as TGCGCCAGCAGCTTGGCCAATATGGGGCTCACCGGGGAGCTGTTTTTT.